The T cell receptor beta chain described here comes from a study of spatial heterogeneity in lung cancer. Study results and limitations: There were more appearances of ubiquitous expanded tumor TCRs in blood at resection than at follow-up.

The CDR3 runs to 15 residues. Germline V lookup: CDR1 LNHDA, CDR2 SQIVND (reference sequence). V was cut by 5 bases and J by 0 bases, with 11 bases left in between. The study tagged each TCR cDNA molecule with a unique molecular identifier. TCRdb re-called the 5' RACE reads with MiXCR, one entry per CDR3 protein. The table has about 80,000 distinct CDR3 sequences, more than 15% seen once. This clonotype was seen only a few times. No antigen is known for it. Described time point: sample taken at primary tumor resection. Sequencing was performed on whole RNA extracted from tumor and nontumor lung tissue, or from frozen PBMC, and the material was left unsorted.

The chain couples TRBV19 to TRBJ1-3; D not resolved. This material consisted of PBMCs, taken at surgery. The TCR was taken from a male donor with early-stage non-small cell lung cancer. This CDR3 reads CASSPMASSGNTIYF. The CDR3 DNA is TGTGCCAGTAGTCCCATGGCCTCCTCTGGAAACACCATATATTTT.